The TCR beta chain under discussion was sequenced for a study of radiotherapy plus CTLA-4 blockade in lung cancer. This CDR3 contains 14 residues. The germline CDR1 and CDR2 sequences are SGHTA and FQGNSA. Trimming took off 4 bases at V and 4 bases at J, with 14 bases between the two ends. The data were produced by immunoSEQ multiplex PCR, yet TCRdb's version contains in-frame clones alone and is incomplete. In the table there are tens of thousands of clones, around four fifths of which are singletons. With ipilimumab providing CTLA-4 blockade, focal radiation was administered to patients who had chemo-refractory metastatic non-small-cell lung cancer. This clone was counted between two and nine times. Its antigen remains unknown. Overall study findings and caveats: Following radiotherapy plus ipilimumab, tumor-derived TCR clones expanded in the blood. Reportedly, early blood T cell clone dynamics best predicted response, with interferon-beta.

The receptor was isolated from a human donor with non-small cell lung cancer who had stable disease on radiotherapy plus ipilimumab. The chain recombines TRBV7-2 with TRBJ2-7; D assignment may be TRBD1 or TRBD2 (5 bases each). The sequenced sample was peripheral blood, obtained from a patient treated with radiotherapy plus ipilimumab. The CDR3 bases are TGTGCCAGCAGCTCGTCGGGACCGACATACGAGCAGTACTTC. Its translation: CASSSSGPTYEQYF.